Following are 29 T cell receptor beta chains from one sample sequenced in a study of shared T cell receptors in the human thymus. Clones were read by immunoSEQ multiplex PCR, and TCRdb kept only the in-frame ones, dropping some. The sample records 500,000 to 850,000 clones, more than 75% being singletons. The same sample was also studied in work on human thymus T cells.

The sample taken for sequencing was thymocytes. The receptors were sampled from a boy under three years old with a congenital heart defect.

This sequence joins TRBV4-3 and TRBJ2-1; tentatively, D is TRBD1 (5 bases). V lost 0 bases and J lost 10, with 22 bases in between. In germline, CDR1 is LGHNA, CDR2 YSLEER. CDR3 length equals 17 residues. The CDR3 nucleotides are TGCGCCAGCAGCCAAGAGCAGGGTAAGCGCGTAATTGTAGAGCAGTTCTTC. Protein: CASSQEQGKRVIVEQFF.

This sequence joins TRBV5-1 and TRBJ2-5; TRBD1 might be the D (5 bases). Germline V gene sequence: CDR1 SGHRS, CDR2 YFSETQ. The ends were cut back, 0 bases at V and 5 bases at J, with 5 bases in the middle. The length of the CDR3 is 12 residues. The CDR3: CASSLEGETQYF. In nucleotides, the CDR3 is TGCGCCAGCAGCTTGGAGGGGGAGACCCAGTACTTC.

There are a few counts of this clone. The V gene is TRBV7-7, the J gene TRBJ2-1; D is undetermined. The germline V and J ends were trimmed by 5 bases and 1 base, with 18 bases remaining between them. Looked up from germline, CDR1 is SSHAT and CDR2 is FNYEAQ (reference sequence). This CDR3 spans 17 amino acids. CDR3 region: CASSPNGVNKSYNEQFF. CDR3 nucleotides: TGTGCCAGCAGCCCTAATGGAGTAAATAAGTCCTACAATGAGCAGTTCTTC.

This clone appeared a few times. This chain uses TRBV9 with TRBJ2-7, with a possible D match to TRBD1 (6 bases). The CDR3 is made up of 14 amino acids. Germline CDR1 SGDLS, CDR2 YYNGEE. The V and J ends lost 3 bases and 0 bases respectively, with 10 bases between them. CDR3 amino acids: CASSANRDSYEQYF. In DNA form, the CDR3 reads TGTGCCAGCAGCGCGAACAGGGACTCCTACGAGCAGTACTTC.

The chain combines TRBV6-1 with TRBJ1-6; TRBD1 matches 9 bases. CDR1 is MNHNS, CDR2 SASEGT, per germline. V lost 3 bases to trimming and J lost 9 bases; unmatched junction nucleotides: 15. The CDR3 has 18 residues. CDR3 loop: CASSDTNLNRGRGSPLHF. The CDR3 DNA reads TGTGCCAGCAGTGACACCAACCTAAACAGGGGGCGCGGTTCACCCCTCCACTTT.

The rearrangement uses TRBV5-4 and TRBJ2-5; 12 bases match TRBD2. Germline assignment: CDR1 SGHNT and CDR2 YYREEE (reference sequence). Unmatched junction bases numbered 6, after V lost 0 bases and J lost 3 bases. This CDR3 contains 17 residues. DNA of the CDR3: TGTGCCAGCAGCTTGGGGACACTAGCGGGAGGAGAAGAGACCCAGTACTTC. Its protein is CASSLGTLAGGEETQYF. The whole variable domain, remainder taken from reference TRBV5-4 and TRBJ2-5, is ETGVTQSPTHLIKTRGQQVTLRCSSQSGHNTVSWYQQALGQGPQFIFQYYREEENGRGNFPPRFSGLQFPNYSSELNVNALELDDSALYLCASSLGTLAGGEETQYFGPGTRLLVL.

V is TRBV6-5 and J is TRBJ2-7; 10 bases fit TRBD1. There are 14 residues in the CDR3. V lost 4 bases, J lost 6 bases, and 6 bases stayed unmatched. Per the germline V gene, CDR1 is MNHEY and CDR2 is SVGAGI. The CDR3 sequence: CASSSTGQGIEQYF. For the CDR3, the DNA is TGTGCCAGCAGTTCAACGGGACAGGGGATCGAGCAGTACTTC.

The rearrangement joins TRBV7-9 to TRBJ2-7; D gene uncertain. V was pared by 3 bases and J by 2 bases, with 8 bases between. CDR1 is SEHNR and CDR2 is FQNEAQ in the germline V gene (reference sequence). The CDR3 totals 13 residues. Here the CDR3 reads CASSLGATYEQYF. In nucleotides, the CDR3 is TGTGCCAGCAGCTTGGGCGCCACCTACGAGCAGTACTTC.

This chain joins TRBV7-9 and TRBJ2-7; TRBD2 might be the D (6 bases). V was clipped by 6 bases and J by 3 bases, with 18 bases between them. CDR1 SEHNR and CDR2 FQNEAQ come from the germline V gene (reference sequence). The CDR3 has 15 amino acids. The CDR3 coding sequence is TGTGCCAGCAGACGTGGGACTGATTATCTCTACGAGCAGTACTTC. Protein: CASRRGTDYLYEQYF.

In the case of this clone: The junction shows a germline mismatch at one end, possibly a read error. This specimen includes other DNA sequences encoding the same CDR3. The chain employs TRBV2 and TRBJ1-6; 7 nucleotides line up with TRBD1. In germline, CDR1 is SNHLY, CDR2 FYNNEI. This CDR3 spans 16 amino acids. CDR3 region: CASSESDRSYNSPLHF. DNA of the CDR3: TGTGCCAGCAGTGAGTCGGACAGGAGTTATAATTCCCCCCTCCACTTT.

The chain uses TRBV6-1 and TRBJ1-6; TRBD1 agrees at 9 bases. The CDR3 covers 16 residues. CDR1 and CDR2 from the germline V gene are MNHNS and SASEGT. V lost 1 base and J lost 5; bases outside the gene matches: 3. CDR3 in DNA: TGTGCCAGCAGTGAAGACAGGGGGCCCAATAATTCACCCCTCCACTTT. Its translation is CASSEDRGPNNSPLHF.

The table lists this clone with a count of one. This chain connects TRBV15 to TRBJ2-3; 9 nucleotides match TRBD2. The CDR3 consists of 15 residues. In germline, CDR1 is LNHNV, CDR2 YYDKDF (reference sequence). V trimming: 2 bases; J trimming: 6 bases; junction bases outside the gene matches: 6. The CDR3 is CATSRIAGDGDTQYF. CDR3 DNA sequence: TGTGCCACCAGCAGAATAGCGGGAGACGGGGATACGCAGTATTTT. Looking up the rest from reference TRBV15 and TRBJ2-3 gives the full variable domain: DAMVIQNPRYQVTQFGKPVTLSCSQTLNHNVMYWYQQKSSQAPKLLFHYYDKDFNNEADTPDNFQSRRPNTSFCFLDIRSPGLGDTAMYLCATSRIAGDGDTQYFGPGTRLTVL.

The genes are TRBV6-1 and TRBJ2-5; 12 bases agree with TRBD2. Germline trimming cut 2 bases from V and 4 bases from J; bases unmatched to any gene: 8. CDR3 size: 17 residues. Germline-derived CDR1 and CDR2 are MNHNS and SASEGT. The CDR3 coding sequence is TGTGCCAGCAGTGAAAAGGCTAGCGGGAGGGCGGGAGAGACCCAGTACTTC. Protein product: CASSEKASGRAGETQYF.

The chain has TRBV20-1 and TRBJ2-4; D not certain. CDR1 is DFQATT, CDR2 SNEGSKA, per germline (reference sequence). The length of the CDR3 is 11 residues. Trimming took off 3 bases at V and 5 bases at J, with 5 bases between the two ends. Here the CDR3 reads CSARSQNIQYF. Written as DNA, the CDR3 is TGCAGTGCTAGGTCTCAAAACATTCAGTACTTC.

This chain uses TRBV6-1 with TRBJ1-4, with 8 bases aligning to TRBD1. Trimming cost V 5 bases and J 8 bases; bases outside gene matches: 7. This CDR3 has 14 amino acids. Germline CDR1 is MNHNS and CDR2 is SASEGT. The CDR3 DNA sequence: TGTGCCAGCAGTCCGGACAGGGCGGACGAAAAACTGTTTTTT. Its protein product is CASSPDRADEKLFF.

V gene TRBV7-8 combines with J gene TRBJ2-5; D is undetermined. Germline V gene lookup returns CDR1 SGHVS and CDR2 FQNEAQ. This CDR3 has 10 amino acids. Trimming shortened V by 7 bases and J by 5 bases, and 5 bases separated the two germline ends. CDR3 in amino acids: CASTRETQYF. The CDR3 region has the DNA TGTGCCAGCACCAGGGAGACCCAGTACTTC.

V gene TRBV27 combines with J gene TRBJ1-2; 8 nucleotides align to TRBD1. The ends lost 5 bases at V and 3 bases at J; junction bases unmatched: 8. This CDR3 comprises 15 residues. From germline, CDR1 is MNHEY and CDR2 SMNVEV (reference sequence). The CDR3 loop reads CASSTTQGEDYGYTF. The CDR3 region has the DNA TGTGCCAGCAGTACCACACAGGGGGAGGACTATGGCTACACCTTC.

The chain is built from TRBV5-1 and TRBJ1-1, with TRBD1 as a possible D gene (5 bases). Germline CDR1 reads SGHRS; CDR2 reads YFSETQ. The ends were cut back, 0 bases at V and 1 base at J, with 10 bases in the middle. The CDR3 sequence is 15 residues long. The CDR3 bases are TGCGCCAGCAGCTTGGATGCAGGGCCGAACACTGAAGCTTTCTTT. It specifies CASSLDAGPNTEAFF. The full variable domain, completed using reference TRBV5-1 and TRBJ1-1, is KAGVTQTPRYLIKTRGQQVTLSCSPISGHRSVSWYQQTPGQGLQFLFEYFSETQRNKGNFPGRFSGRQFSNSRSEMNVSTLELGDSALYLCASSLDAGPNTEAFFGQGTRLTVV.

This chain links TRBV5-1 with TRBJ2-7; 10 bases fit TRBD1. The V and J ends lost 0 bases and 3 bases, in that order; junction bases with no gene match: 9. Per germline, CDR1 SGHRS and CDR2 YFSETQ. The CDR3 length is 17 residues. The CDR3 DNA reads as TGCGCCAGCAGCTTGGGTCCGGGACAGGGGAATTTCTACGAGCAGTACTTC. It encodes CASSLGPGQGNFYEQYF.

The V gene is TRBV9, the J gene TRBJ1-4; tentative D call: TRBD1 (6 bases). Germline V CDR1 and CDR2: SGDLS, YYNGEE. There are 14 residues in the CDR3. The germline V and J ends were trimmed by 3 bases and 5 bases, with 11 bases remaining between them. The CDR3 sequence: CASSAGHTNEKLFF. DNA for the CDR3: TGTGCCAGCAGCGCGGGACATACGAATGAAAAACTGTTTTTT.

The chain couples TRBV10-3 to TRBJ1-2, with D unresolved. Trimming removed 7 bases at V and 7 bases at J, with 13 bases between. CDR1 is ENHRY and CDR2 is SYGVKD in the germline V gene. This CDR3 spans 12 amino acids. The CDR3 DNA reads as TGTGCCATCAACCGGACTGAAGGTGGCTACACCTTC. Its protein is CAINRTEGGYTF.

This clone has more than one count but fewer than ten. The V gene is TRBV27, the J gene TRBJ1-6; TRBD1 aligns across 9 bases. Looked up from germline, CDR1 is MNHEY and CDR2 is SMNVEV (reference sequence). V was pared by 0 bases and J by 12 bases, with 3 bases of the junction left unmatched. CDR3 length: 14 amino acids. The CDR3 protein is CASSLSGQGKPLHF. Written as DNA, the CDR3 is TGTGCCAGCAGTTTATCGGGACAGGGAAAACCCCTCCACTTT.

The chain has TRBV6-6 and TRBJ2-4, with D possibly being TRBD1 (6 bases). Germline CDR1 is MNHNY and CDR2 is SVGAGI (reference sequence). This CDR3 region has 13 residues. Trimming removed 7 bases at V and 8 bases at J, with 15 bases between. CDR3 sequence (DNA): TGTGCCAGCAACCGGGACAAGGGATACATTCAGTACTTC. It translates to CASNRDKGYIQYF.

This clone has only one observation. J is TRBJ1-2 and V is TRBV14, with 9 bases lining up with TRBD1. The CDR3 has 18 amino acids. Losses at the gene ends were 3 bases for V and 4 bases for J; bases not matched to a gene: 15. Germline-derived CDR1 and CDR2 are SGHDN and FVKESK. CDR3 DNA sequence: TGTGCCAGCAGCCACTCCGGGACAGGGCTCCCTCGCGCCTATGGCTACACCTTC. Residues: CASSHSGTGLPRAYGYTF. Drawing the rest from reference TRBV14 and TRBJ1-2, the complete variable domain is EAGVTQFPSHSVIEKGQTVTLRCDPISGHDNLYWYRRVMGKEIKFLLHFVKESKQDESGMPNNRFLAERTGGTYSTLKVQPAELEDSGVYFCASSHSGTGLPRAYGYTFGSGTRLTVV.

The chain uses TRBV4-3 and TRBJ1-2, with 8 bases that match TRBD1. The CDR3 runs to 19 residues. Looked up from germline, CDR1 is LGHNA and CDR2 is YSLEER. Trimming removed 0 bases from V and 0 bases from J; junction bases left unmatched: 12. CDR3: CASSQDIRQGHPTNYGYTF. The CDR3 DNA reads TGCGCCAGCAGCCAAGATATCAGACAGGGGCATCCTACTAACTATGGCTACACCTTC.

This chain joins TRBV6-5 and TRBJ2-1; D is undetermined. CDR1 and CDR2 (germline): MNHEY, SVGAGI. This CDR3 is 15 amino acids long. Deletions cut 4 bases from V and 5 bases from J, with 15 bases between. The DNA of the CDR3 is TGTGCCAGCAGTTCCACCGAACCTACAGACAATGAGCAGTTCTTC. As protein: CASSSTEPTDNEQFF.

The V and J genes are TRBV5-4 and TRBJ2-2; D is possibly TRBD2 (6 bases). V was shortened by 3 bases and J by 0 bases, with 12 bases between the two germline ends. CDR3 length: 16 amino acids. Per the germline V gene, CDR1 is SGHNT and CDR2 is YYREEE (reference sequence). The CDR3 DNA is TGTGCCAGCAGCTCGGGGGTTGGAGCGAACACCGGGGAGCTGTTTTTT. This gives the protein CASSSGVGANTGELFF.

This chain connects TRBV19 to TRBJ2-2; tentative D call: TRBD2 (6 bases). This CDR3 contains 14 residues. Per germline, CDR1 LNHDA and CDR2 SQIVND (reference sequence). V was clipped by 8 bases and J by 7 bases, with 17 bases between them. CDR3 amino acids: CASWGREVGGELFF. CDR3 nucleotide sequence: TGTGCCAGTTGGGGCAGGGAGGTAGGCGGGGAGCTGTTTTTT.

In its sample, this clone was seen once. The rearrangement joins TRBV28 to TRBJ2-7; D perhaps matches TRBD2 (6 bases). There are 15 residues in the CDR3. V shed 6 bases and J shed 2 bases, with 17 bases lying between them. The V gene's germline CDR1 is MDHEN and CDR2 SYDVKM. CDR3: CASSPNPGLPYEQYF. As DNA, the CDR3 is TGTGCCAGCAGCCCAAACCCGGGACTCCCCTACGAGCAGTACTTC.